The 29 T cell receptor beta chains in this list originate from one sample, sequenced in a study of blood T cell repertoires in COVID-19 (dated by TCRdb to about 2020). The method behind the library was the immunoSEQ multiplex PCR assay. TCRdb took this table from immuneACCESS and kept in-frame rearrangements with V and J called. Such tables lack part of the clones; where checked against another copy, unresolved V genes explain under half of the gap, and the rest is unexplained. A total of around 230,000 clones appear in this sample, 70% to 90% of them only once. The top ten clonotypes cover 2.2% of the sample. Input material: peripheral blood. The receptor source for this set is a man between 25 and 39 years old who had recovered from COVID-19.

This clone counts as medium-sized. The genes are TRBV6-5 and TRBJ2-5; 9 nucleotides line up with TRBD2. The CDR3 runs to 14 residues. With V trimmed by 6 bases and J by 5 bases, 7 bases remained unmatched. The germline V gene encodes CDR1 MNHEY and CDR2 SVGAGI. CDR3 DNA sequence: TGTGCCAGCAGAGCCGCGGGGGGGCTGGAGACCCAGTACTTC. It translates to CASRAAGGLETQYF.

V gene TRBV4-1 combines with J gene TRBJ2-2, with D perhaps TRBD2 (7 bases). Per germline, CDR1 MGHRA and CDR2 YSYEKL. The CDR3 has 16 amino acids. Trimming pared 2 bases from V and 4 bases from J, leaving 14 bases between. CDR3 nucleotide sequence: TGCGCCAGCAGCCAACGGGGAGGGGGATTCACCGGGGAGCTGTTTTTT. Translated, it gives CASSQRGGGFTGELFF.

The V call is TRBV10-1, the J call TRBJ1-4; tentatively, D is TRBD1 (5 bases). Trimming removed 3 bases at V and 10 bases at J, with 15 bases between. CDR1 and CDR2 from the germline V gene are WNHNN and SYGVQD (reference sequence). This CDR3 has 14 residues. Here the CDR3 DNA reads TGCGCCAGCAGTGACGGCAGGGAGGTTGGAAAACTGTTTTTT. It codes for CASSDGREVGKLFF.

The chain combines TRBV10-3 with TRBJ1-2; TRBD1 agrees at 8 bases. The V segment lost 11 bases and the J segment 3 bases; nucleotides outside the gene matches: 8. The germline gives CDR1 ENHRY, CDR2 SYGVKD. The CDR3 sequence is 13 residues long. This CDR3 reads CAFSQGEDYGYTF. In DNA form, the CDR3 reads TGTGCCTTCTCACAGGGGGAGGACTATGGCTACACCTTC.

CDR3 sequence: CASSYSYRSTDTQYF. Written as DNA, the CDR3 is TGTGCCAGCAGTTACTCGTACAGGAGCACAGATACGCAGTATTTT. This chain connects TRBV6-5 to TRBJ2-3; a weak D match, TRBD1 (5 bases). Trimming removed 0 bases from V and 0 bases from J, with 7 bases in between. The length of the CDR3 is 15 residues. Germline CDR1 is MNHEY and CDR2 is SVGAGI.

DNA of the CDR3: TGTGCCAGCAGCCCTGGACGGGAGAACACTGAAGCTTTCTTT. The encoded protein is CASSPGRENTEAFF. The chain couples TRBV5-4 to TRBJ1-1; D unresolved. Trimming removed 4 bases at V and 1 base at J, with 11 bases between. This CDR3 contains 14 residues. Germline V gene data show CDR1 as SGHNT and CDR2 as YYREEE (reference sequence).

The chain employs TRBV7-8 and TRBJ2-7; 7 bases line up with TRBD1. Trimming cost V 1 base and J 6 bases; bases outside gene matches: 3. This CDR3 is 13 amino acids long. Germline V gives CDR1 SGHVS, CDR2 FQNEAQ. The CDR3 DNA is TGTGCCAGCAGCTTAGTGCCAGGGGGCGAGCAGTACTTC. Protein: CASSLVPGGEQYF.

The CDR3 DNA follows: TGTGCCAGTAGTATCCCCCCGGGACAACTCAACACTGAAGCTTTCTTT. It yields the protein CASSIPPGQLNTEAFF. The chain employs TRBV19 and TRBJ1-1; D is perhaps TRBD1 (6 bases). This CDR3 has 16 amino acids. CDR1 is LNHDA, CDR2 SQIVND, per germline (reference sequence). V gave up 3 bases and J gave up 2 bases, with 16 bases separating them.

Notes on this clone: This specimen includes other DNA sequences encoding the same CDR3. This chain links TRBV18 with TRBJ2-7, with 9 bases fitting TRBD1. V lost 2 bases and J lost 2; bases outside the gene matches: 1. The CDR3 loop spans 14 amino acids. In germline, CDR1 is KGHSH, CDR2 LQKENI. CDR3 amino acids: CASSPGQGTYEQYF. The CDR3, as DNA: TGTGCCAGCTCACCAGGACAGGGGACCTACGAGCAGTACTTC.

This chain joins TRBV19 and TRBJ1-1, with a possible D match to TRBD1 (5 bases). Deletions cut 4 bases from V and 3 bases from J, with 27 bases between. The CDR3 sequence is 19 residues long. CDR1 LNHDA and CDR2 SQIVND come from the germline V gene (reference sequence). CDR3 sequence: CASSRFGPKAGIYDTEAFF. The CDR3, as DNA: TGTGCCAGTAGTAGGTTTGGGCCTAAAGCAGGGATTTACGACACTGAAGCTTTCTTT.

On this clone itself: Other DNA sequences in the sample encode the same CDR3. The rearrangement joins TRBV5-1 to TRBJ2-5, with TRBD2 matching over 8 bases. Germline CDR1 reads SGHRS; CDR2 reads YFSETQ. The CDR3 is made up of 15 amino acids. With V trimmed by 0 bases and J by 5 bases, 6 bases remained unmatched. CDR3 bases: TGCGCCAGCAGCTTGGCCGGCGGGGGGCCCGAGACCCAGTACTTC. It yields the protein CASSLAGGGPETQYF.

The count of this clone is one. This chain uses TRBV4-3 with TRBJ2-2, with TRBD2 matching over 11 bases. This CDR3 comprises 15 residues. V shed 3 bases and J 9 bases; nucleotides not matched to a gene: 6. Germline lookup yields CDR1 LGHNA and CDR2 YSLEER. In nucleotides, the CDR3 is TGCGCCAGCAGCCACCCCCTAGCGGGGGGTCGGGAGCTGTTTTTT. This gives the protein CASSHPLAGGRELFF.

The V and J genes are TRBV6-5 and TRBJ1-1; 8 nucleotides match TRBD1. Germline lookup yields CDR1 MNHEY and CDR2 SVGAGI. The CDR3 loop spans 15 amino acids. Losses at the gene ends were 5 bases for V and 1 base for J; bases not matched to a gene: 6. The CDR3 sequence is CASSQTTGANTEAFF. The CDR3 coding sequence is TGTGCCAGCAGTCAAACGACAGGGGCGAACACTGAAGCTTTCTTT.

This clone was counted a few times. The chain combines TRBV11-2 with TRBJ2-5, with a possible D match to TRBD2 (6 bases). The CDR3 is 14 residues long. The germline V and J ends were trimmed by 11 bases and 2 bases, with 18 bases remaining between them. Germline assignment: CDR1 SGHAT and CDR2 FQNNGV. The CDR3: CACASGVRQETQYF. The CDR3 DNA reads TGTGCCTGCGCTTCGGGGGTGCGGCAAGAGACCCAGTACTTC. Full variable domain (outside the CDR3, taken from reference TRBV11-2 and TRBJ2-5): EAGVAQSPRYKIIEKRQSVAFWCNPISGHATLYWYQQILGQGPKLLIQFQNNGVVDDSQLPKDRFSAERLKGVDSTLKIQPAKLEDSAVYLCACASGVRQETQYFGPGTRLLVL.

The rearrangement links TRBV3-1 (or the pseudogene TRBV3-2) to TRBJ1-3; D call uncertain. The germline V and J ends were trimmed by 6 bases and 0 bases, with 9 bases remaining between them. The CDR3 loop spans 14 amino acids. The germline V gene has CDR1 LGHDT and CDR2 YNNKEL (reference sequence). CDR3: CASRGTSSGNTIYF. In DNA, the CDR3 is TGTGCCAGCAGAGGAACTAGCTCTGGAAACACCATATATTTT.

The chain combines TRBV6-5 with TRBJ1-1, with 8 bases fitting TRBD1. The germline CDR1 and CDR2 sequences are MNHEY and SVGAGI. V shed 5 bases and J 7 bases; nucleotides not matched to a gene: 6. The CDR3 sequence is 13 residues long. The DNA of the CDR3 is TGTGCCAGCAGTCGGACAGGGAAGTTTGAAGCTTTCTTT. Protein: CASSRTGKFEAFF.

This clone was seen only once. The chain links TRBV6-6 to TRBJ1-2; 8 bases align to TRBD1. The CDR3 is 13 amino acids. V gave up 0 bases and J gave up 7 bases; unmatched junction bases: 1. Germline CDR1 MNHNY, CDR2 SVGAGI (reference sequence). The CDR3 DNA follows: TGTGCCAGCAGTTACTCTGGACAGGGTGGCTACACCTTC. The encoded protein is CASSYSGQGGYTF.

This rearrangement joins TRBV7-7 to TRBJ2-1; 12 bases align to TRBD2. From germline, CDR1 is SSHAT and CDR2 FNYEAQ (reference sequence). The CDR3 covers 16 residues. V lost 3 bases to trimming and J lost 7 bases; unmatched junction nucleotides: 7. CDR3 sequence reads: CASSFGLAGWGNEQFF. CDR3 DNA sequence: TGTGCCAGCAGCTTCGGACTAGCGGGGTGGGGAAATGAGCAGTTCTTC.

The chain couples TRBV27 to TRBJ1-1, with D possibly being TRBD1 (6 bases). CDR3 size: 15 residues. V was trimmed by 7 bases and J by 0 bases, leaving 15 bases between them. The germline V gene encodes CDR1 MNHEY and CDR2 SMNVEV (reference sequence). The CDR3 is CASIFDRILNTEAFF. Written as DNA, the CDR3 is TGTGCCAGCATCTTCGACAGGATTCTGAACACTGAAGCTTTCTTT.

The sample holds a few counts of this clone. CDR3 sequence (DNA): TGTGCCAGCAGCTATACCTCCTCCTACAATGAGCAGTTCTTC. Encoded protein: CASSYTSSYNEQFF. This chain links TRBV6-5 with TRBJ2-1; D is uncertain. The CDR3 is 14 amino acids. V was pared by 6 bases and J by 0 bases, with 9 bases between. Germline CDR1 MNHEY, CDR2 SVGAGI.

Only a few counts were recorded for this clone. The chain employs TRBV4-2 and TRBJ2-7, with 7 bases lining up with TRBD1. The V gene end was trimmed by 6 bases and the J gene end by 7 bases; junction bases not matched to a gene: 12. The CDR3 is made up of 14 amino acids. Per the germline V gene, CDR1 is LGHNA and CDR2 is YNFKEQ. CDR3 DNA sequence: TGTGCCAGCAGTCTGGGAGAGGGGGCAGGGGAGCAGTACTTC. This translates into CASSLGEGAGEQYF.

The genes are TRBV5-1 and TRBJ2-1; tentative D call: TRBD2 (6 bases). The germline gives CDR1 SGHRS, CDR2 YFSETQ. CDR3 size: 15 residues. Trimming shortened V by 4 bases and J by 9 bases, and 20 bases separated the two germline ends. DNA for the CDR3: TGCGCCAGCAGCCCCCCCGATGAGCGGGCGATTGAGCAGTTCTTC. It encodes CASSPPDERAIEQFF.

The chain joins TRBV25-1 to TRBJ1-2; 9 nucleotides align to TRBD1. This CDR3 contains 14 residues. The V and J ends lost 8 bases and 4 bases, in that order; junction bases with no gene match: 8. In germline, CDR1 is MGHDK, CDR2 SYGVNS. The CDR3 DNA is TGTGCCAGCTCGGGACAGGGCTGGATCTATGGCTACACCTTC. Translation gives CASSGQGWIYGYTF.

The chain is built from TRBV11-3 and TRBJ2-1; TRBD2 matches at 8 bases. Per the germline V gene, CDR1 is SGHNT and CDR2 is YENEEA. The trim removed 3 bases at V and 5 bases at J, leaving 6 bases unmatched. This CDR3 has 15 residues. CDR3 protein: CASSFDSGVNNEQFF. CDR3 in DNA: TGTGCCAGCAGCTTCGATAGCGGGGTAAACAATGAGCAGTTCTTC.

The gene calls are TRBV10-1 and TRBJ1-2, with D unresolved. Germline V lookup: CDR1 WNHNN, CDR2 SYGVQD (reference sequence). This CDR3 has 13 amino acids. Deletions cut 5 bases from V and 4 bases from J, with 11 bases between. The CDR3 bases are TGCGCCAGCAGTCCAGACACCACCTATGGCTACACCTTC. Residues: CASSPDTTYGYTF.

The chain recombines TRBV29-1 with TRBJ1-4; TRBD1 aligns across 9 bases. The CDR3 runs 13 residues. The germline V gene encodes CDR1 SQVTM and CDR2 ANQGSEA. J lost 8 bases, V lost 7 bases, and 8 bases had no gene match. CDR3 sequence (DNA): TGCAGCGCCACGGGACAGGGCAGGGAAAAACTGTTTTTT. It yields the protein CSATGQGREKLFF.

J is TRBJ2-1 and V is TRBV19; D ambiguous. With 5 bases removed from V and 0 bases from J, the gap between germline ends came to 8 bases. The CDR3 spans 14 residues. Per the germline V gene, CDR1 is LNHDA and CDR2 is SQIVND (reference sequence). CDR3 DNA sequence: TGTGCCAGTAGTCGTCAGTCCTCCTACAATGAGCAGTTCTTC. Translated, it gives CASSRQSSYNEQFF. Full variable domain (missing parts from reference TRBV19 and TRBJ2-1): DGGITQSPKYLFRKEGQNVTLSCEQNLNHDAMYWYRQDPGQGLRLIYYSQIVNDFQKGDIAEGYSVSREKKESFPLTVTSAQKNPTAFYLCASSRQSSYNEQFFGPGTRLTVL.

The chain is built from TRBV18 and TRBJ1-5; TRBD1 agrees at 8 bases. Per germline, CDR1 KGHSH and CDR2 LQKENI. V dropped 5 bases and J dropped 3; count of bases not matched to a gene: 3. CDR3 length: 14 residues. This chain's CDR3 is CASSRTGTNQPQHF. As DNA, the CDR3 is TGTGCCAGCTCAAGGACAGGGACCAATCAGCCCCAGCATTTT.

The chain employs TRBV6-4 and TRBJ1-2, with 7 positions matching TRBD1. With 0 bases clipped from V and 7 bases from J, the junction kept 5 bases outside the gene matches. CDR1 is MRHNA, CDR2 SNTAGT, per germline. The CDR3 is 14 residues long. The CDR3 spells CASSDSRGRRGYTF. Written as DNA, the CDR3 is TGTGCCAGCAGTGACTCGAGGGGGCGCCGTGGCTACACCTTC.